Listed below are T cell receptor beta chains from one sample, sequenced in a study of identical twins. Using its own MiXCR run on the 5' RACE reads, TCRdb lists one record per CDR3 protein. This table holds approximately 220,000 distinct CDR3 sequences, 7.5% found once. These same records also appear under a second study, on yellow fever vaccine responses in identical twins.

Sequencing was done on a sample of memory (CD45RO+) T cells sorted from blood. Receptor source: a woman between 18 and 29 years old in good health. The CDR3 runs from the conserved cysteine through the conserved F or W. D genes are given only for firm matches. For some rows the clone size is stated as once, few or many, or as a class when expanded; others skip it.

CDR3aa: CASSSTNEQFF
CDR3nt: TGTGCCAGCAGCTCGACGAATGAGCAGTTCTTC
v_gene: TRBV7-6
j_gene: TRBJ2-1
abundance: NA
d_gene: NA

CDR3aa: CASSITGTGGEDTQYF
CDR3nt: TGTGCCAGTAGTATTACAGGGACAGGGGGCGAAGATACGCAGTATTTT
v_gene: TRBV19
j_gene: TRBJ2-3
abundance: NA
d_gene: TRBD1

CDR3aa: CASSLGQGPLYGYTF
CDR3nt: TGTGCCAGCAGTCTGGGACAGGGCCCCCTCTATGGCTACACCTTC
v_gene: TRBV6-1
j_gene: TRBJ1-2
abundance: NA
d_gene: TRBD1

CDR3aa: CATSGGARGRTDTQYF
CDR3nt: TGTGCCACCAGTGGAGGTGCCAGGGGGCGCACAGATACGCAGTATTTT
v_gene: TRBV24-1
j_gene: TRBJ2-3
abundance: NA
d_gene: TRBD1

CDR3aa: CASSSQGSDTQYF
CDR3nt: TGTGCCAGCAGCTCCCAGGGGTCAGATACGCAGTATTTT
v_gene: TRBV7-6
j_gene: TRBJ2-3
abundance: NA
d_gene: NA

CDR3aa: CASSFKRSSFLPSYGYTF
CDR3nt: TGCGCCAGCAGCTTCAAGAGGTCTAGTTTCCTCCCATCCTATGGCTACACCTTC
v_gene: TRBV5-1
j_gene: TRBJ1-2
abundance: NA
d_gene: NA

CDR3aa: CASSQGLGGGGYEQYF
CDR3nt: TGCGCCAGCAGCCAAGGGCTAGGCGGAGGGGGATACGAGCAGTACTTC
v_gene: TRBV4-3
j_gene: TRBJ2-7
abundance: many
d_gene: NA

CDR3aa: CASTKIPGSTDTQYF
CDR3nt: TGCGCCAGCACAAAAATTCCCGGGAGCACAGATACGCAGTATTTT
v_gene: TRBV5-1
j_gene: TRBJ2-3
abundance: many
d_gene: NA

CDR3aa: CASSLGTGVRSPLHF
CDR3nt: TGTGCCAGCAGCTTAGGGACAGGGGTGAGGTCACCCCTCCACTTT
v_gene: TRBV7-2
j_gene: TRBJ1-6
abundance: few
d_gene: TRBD1

CDR3aa: CASSPPTSGLETQYF
CDR3nt: TGTGCCAGCAGCCCTCCGACTAGCGGCTTAGAGACCCAGTACTTC
v_gene: TRBV3-1
j_gene: TRBJ2-5
abundance: many
d_gene: TRBD2

CDR3aa: CASSLDPSGYEQYF
CDR3nt: TGCGCCAGCAGCTTGGACCCTAGCGGCTACGAGCAGTACTTC
v_gene: TRBV5-1
j_gene: TRBJ2-7
abundance: many
d_gene: TRBD2

CDR3aa: CSARPGGSGGGRNEQFF
CDR3nt: TGCAGTGCTAGACCCGGTGGTAGCGGGGGGGGCCGCAATGAGCAGTTCTTC
v_gene: TRBV20-1
j_gene: TRBJ2-1
abundance: NA
d_gene: TRBD2

CDR3aa: CASSLETFEAFF
CDR3nt: TGTGCCAGCAGCTTAGAGACCTTTGAAGCTTTCTTT
v_gene: TRBV11-2
j_gene: TRBJ1-1
abundance: NA
d_gene: NA

CDR3aa: CASSQGALVDTEAFF
CDR3nt: TGTGCCAGCAGCCAGGGAGCCCTTGTGGATACTGAAGCTTTCTTT
v_gene: TRBV6-1
j_gene: TRBJ1-1
abundance: many
d_gene: NA

CDR3aa: CASSQVGRSTDTQYF
CDR3nt: TGTGCCAGCAGCCAAGTAGGTAGGAGCACAGATACGCAGTATTTT
v_gene: TRBV3-1
j_gene: TRBJ2-3
abundance: NA
d_gene: NA

CDR3aa: CASSWNGETQYF
CDR3nt: TGCGCCAGCAGCTGGAATGGGGAGACCCAGTACTTC
v_gene: TRBV5-1
j_gene: TRBJ2-5
abundance: NA
d_gene: NA

CDR3aa: CSARSTGGAPRYEQYF
CDR3nt: TGCAGTGCTAGATCGACAGGGGGCGCCCCGAGGTACGAGCAGTACTTC
v_gene: TRBV20-1
j_gene: TRBJ2-7
abundance: NA
d_gene: TRBD1

CDR3aa: CSARVPGASYNEQFF
CDR3nt: TGCAGTGCTAGAGTGCCGGGGGCTTCCTACAATGAGCAGTTCTTC
v_gene: TRBV20-1
j_gene: TRBJ2-1
abundance: NA
d_gene: NA

CDR3aa: CSARLTGGSYEQYF
CDR3nt: TGCAGTGCTAGGCTGACAGGGGGGTCCTACGAGCAGTACTTC
v_gene: TRBV20-1
j_gene: TRBJ2-7
abundance: NA
d_gene: TRBD1

CDR3aa: CASSPGTRTSDEQFF
CDR3nt: TGTGCCAGCAGCCCCGGGACTAGAACATCCGATGAGCAGTTCTTC
v_gene: TRBV7-9
j_gene: TRBJ2-1
abundance: NA
d_gene: TRBD2

CDR3aa: CASASPKLPGPTGELFF
CDR3nt: TGTGCCAGCGCCTCCCCTAAGCTGCCGGGCCCGACCGGGGAGCTGTTTTTT
v_gene: TRBV28
j_gene: TRBJ2-2
abundance: NA
d_gene: NA

CDR3aa: CSANRGIAKNIQYF
CDR3nt: TGCAGTGCTAACCGGGGGATAGCCAAAAACATTCAGTACTTC
v_gene: TRBV20-1
j_gene: TRBJ2-4
abundance: many
d_gene: NA